These 3 T cell receptor beta chains came from one sample sequenced in a study. Each CDR3 protein is one row after TCRdb ran MiXCR on the 5' RACE reads. The sample consists of about 8,000 distinct CDR3 sequences, around 55% of them appearing once. Tregs were sorted as CD4+CD25+CD127-/low cells. The sequenced sample consisted of Tregs sorted from a lymph node. All receptors come from a female donor with breast cancer.

This chain uses TRBV5-1 with TRBJ1-1; 10 bases line up with TRBD1. The CDR3 has 16 amino acids. V was pared by 3 bases and J by 6 bases, with 11 bases of the junction left unmatched. Germline V gene sequence: CDR1 SGHRS, CDR2 YFSETQ. Here the CDR3 DNA reads TGCGCCAGCAGCTGGGGACAGGGGCGGGTGTGGGCTGAAGCTTTCTTT. Translating it yields CASSWGQGRVWAEAFF.

The chain joins TRBV20-1 to TRBJ2-7; no clear D. Germline CDR1 reads DFQATT; CDR2 reads SNEGSKA (reference sequence). The CDR3 contains 14 residues. Deletions cut 3 bases from V and 3 bases from J, with 15 bases between. CDR3 sequence: CSASPAVRHYEQYF. The CDR3 nucleotides are TGCAGTGCTAGTCCCGCAGTCCGGCACTACGAGCAGTACTTC.

This rearrangement joins TRBV7-2 to TRBJ2-1; TRBD1 matches at 7 bases. Germline V gene data show CDR1 as SGHTA and CDR2 as FQGNSA. The CDR3 is made up of 15 amino acids. V gave up 4 bases and J gave up 4 bases; unmatched junction bases: 7. The CDR3, as DNA: TGTGCCAGCAGCTCCTTGACAGGGCGGTACAATGAGCAGTTCTTC. Protein product: CASSSLTGRYNEQFF.